One and the same sample provided the 7 T cell receptor beta chains below, sequenced in a study of cytomegalovirus exposure and HLA in healthy donors. Primers included in the PCR were 60 Vbeta and 13 Jbeta primers. The repertoire was sequenced with immunoSEQ multiplex PCR; TCRdb's copy has only in-frame clones and lacks some. The table has 100,000 or so clones, around 73% seen once; the top ten hold 1.3%. The specimen was PBMCs. The receptors come from a man aged 25-45 years in good health and CMV-seronegative.

V usage is TRBV27 and J usage is TRBJ2-3; 9 nucleotides agree with TRBD2. Trimming removed 7 bases from V and 2 bases from J; junction bases left unmatched: 16. This CDR3 comprises 18 residues. CDR1 and CDR2 from the germline V gene are MNHEY and SMNVEV (reference sequence). CDR3 coding DNA: TGTGCCAGCATGAGTCGGCGGGGGGGCCAAATTATCACAGATACGCAGTATTTT. Its translation: CASMSRRGGQIITDTQYF.

The rearrangement uses TRBV6-1 and TRBJ2-1; 7 nucleotides agree with TRBD2. The trim removed 10 bases at V and 7 bases at J, leaving 7 bases unmatched. Germline-derived CDR1 and CDR2 are MNHNS and SASEGT. This CDR3 is built from 12 residues. The CDR3 protein is CATNGGGNEQFF. The CDR3 DNA sequence: TGTGCCACCAATGGGGGGGGTAATGAGCAGTTCTTC.

The J gene is TRBJ2-2, the V gene TRBV18; D is undetermined. Between the trimmed V and J ends, which lost 3 bases and 5 bases, there was a span of 13 bases. This CDR3 contains 15 residues. From germline, CDR1 is KGHSH and CDR2 LQKENI. DNA of the CDR3: TGTGCCAGCTCACCGAGGCTGGATATTACCGGGGAGCTGTTTTTT. It translates to CASSPRLDITGELFF. Combining the CDR3 with reference TRBV18 and TRBJ2-2 gives the whole variable domain NAGVMQNPRHLVRRRGQEARLRCSPMKGHSHVYWYRQLPEEGLKFMVYLQKENIIDESGMPKERFSAEFPKEGPSILRIQQVVRGDSAAYFCASSPRLDITGELFFGEGSRLTVL.

The chain carries TRBV6-5 and TRBJ2-1; 9 positions agree with TRBD1. This CDR3 comprises 15 residues. Germline CDR1 is MNHEY and CDR2 is SVGAGI. Trimming removed 2 bases from V and 6 bases from J; junction bases left unmatched: 5. The CDR3 nucleotides read TGTGCCAGCAGTTACCCGACAGGGGGTCGCAATGAGCAGTTCTTC. Translating gives CASSYPTGGRNEQFF.

This clone occurred once. The rearrangement joins TRBV7-8 to TRBJ2-1; D possibly corresponds to TRBD2 (5 bases). The CDR3 has 15 amino acids. Germline V gene sequence: CDR1 SGHVS, CDR2 FQNEAQ. Trimming left V 2 bases short and J 0 bases short, with 8 bases between. The DNA for the CDR3 is TGTGCCAGCAGCTTATCTAGCAGCTCCTACAATGAGCAGTTCTTC. It yields the protein CASSLSSSSYNEQFF. Using reference TRBV7-8 and TRBJ2-1 for the parts outside the CDR3, the full variable domain is GAGVSQSPRYKVAKRGQDVALRCDPISGHVSLFWYQQALGQGPEFLTYFQNEAQLDKSGLPSDRFFAERPEGSVSTLKIQRTQQEDSAVYLCASSLSSSSYNEQFFGPGTRLTVL.

The rearrangement uses TRBV10-3 and TRBJ2-5; D possibly corresponds to TRBD1 (6 bases). CDR3 length: 14 amino acids. The ends were cut back, 0 bases at V and 3 bases at J, with 8 bases in the middle. The germline gives CDR1 ENHRY, CDR2 SYGVKD. CDR3 coding DNA: TGTGCCATCAGTGAGTCCTGGACAGAAGAGACCCAGTACTTC. This gives the protein CAISESWTEETQYF.

This clone occurred a few times. The J gene is TRBJ1-6, the V gene TRBV7-8; D gene uncertain. The CDR3 runs to 13 residues. Germline-derived CDR1 and CDR2 are SGHVS and FQNEAQ. V was pared by 3 bases and J by 5 bases, with 5 bases between. CDR3 sequence: CASSFGDNSPLHF. The DNA for the CDR3 is TGTGCCAGCAGCTTCGGGGATAATTCACCCCTCCACTTT.